These 13 T cell receptor beta chains share one sample of origin, sequenced in a study of blood T cell repertoires in COVID-19. Libraries were prepared by immunoSEQ multiplex PCR; TCRdb keeps only in-frame clonotypes and omits some of them. The sample holds some 96,000 clones, around four fifths seen once. Sequencing was performed on peripheral blood. The receptors originated from a woman aged 70 to 79 with acute or convalescent COVID-19.

V gene TRBV7-8 combines with J gene TRBJ2-2, with 10 bases identical to TRBD1. There are 15 residues in the CDR3. Per the germline V gene, CDR1 is SGHVS and CDR2 is FQNEAQ. J gave up 5 bases and V 4 bases, and 4 bases lay outside the gene matches. The CDR3 protein is CASSSDRGETGELFF. Here the CDR3 DNA reads TGTGCCAGCAGCTCGGACAGGGGGGAAACCGGGGAGCTGTTTTTT.

The V gene is TRBV6-5, the J gene TRBJ1-1; TRBD1 aligns across 7 bases. The CDR3 is 15 amino acids. The V segment lost 10 bases and the J segment 1 base; nucleotides outside the gene matches: 12. The germline V gene encodes CDR1 MNHEY and CDR2 SVGAGI. The CDR3 reads CATSPPGTANTEAFF. In DNA form, the CDR3 reads TGTGCCACTTCCCCCCCTGGGACAGCGAACACTGAAGCTTTCTTT.

This clone was seen a few times. CDR3 protein: CASSLIQGLLTEKLFF. CDR3 nucleotide sequence: TGTGCCAGCAGCTTAATTCAGGGTCTTTTAACGGAAAAACTGTTTTTT. This chain links TRBV7-9 with TRBJ1-4, with TRBD1 as a possible D gene (5 bases). CDR1 is SEHNR and CDR2 is FQNEAQ in the germline V gene (reference sequence). Trimming stripped 2 bases from V and 8 bases from J, with 18 bases between. CDR3 length: 16 residues.

Details on this clone: Germline is not matched at one junction end, which may reflect a read error. The chain links TRBV11-2 to TRBJ1-2, with D unclear. The CDR3 is made up of 13 amino acids. The germline V gene encodes CDR1 SGHAT and CDR2 FQNNGV. CDR3 in DNA: TGTGCCAGCAGTTTAGCAGGAGCGGGGGGCTACACCTTC. It codes for CASSLAGAGGYTF.

V and J are TRBV6-6 and TRBJ2-3; D is perhaps TRBD2 (6 bases). CDR1 is MNHNY, CDR2 SVGAGI, per germline (reference sequence). Trimming left V 6 bases short and J 0 bases short, with 10 bases between. CDR3 size: 14 residues. The CDR3 is CASSGGASTDTQYF. Written as DNA, the CDR3 is TGTGCCAGCAGCGGGGGTGCTAGCACAGATACGCAGTATTTT.

This clone has a single count. This sequence joins TRBV4-1 and TRBJ1-1, with D possibly matching TRBD1 (6 bases). CDR3 length: 17 residues. V lost 2 bases to trimming and J lost 0 bases, with 16 bases between them. Germline V CDR1 and CDR2: MGHRA, YSYEKL. This CDR3 is CASSQYVSGHMNTEAFF. The CDR3 nucleotides read TGCGCCAGCAGCCAATATGTGTCGGGACACATGAACACTGAAGCTTTCTTT.

V usage is TRBV27 and J usage is TRBJ1-2; D is uncertain. The V and J ends lost 3 bases and 5 bases respectively, with 10 bases between them. This CDR3 is built from 13 residues. The germline CDR1 and CDR2 sequences are MNHEY and SMNVEV (reference sequence). The DNA of the CDR3 is TGTGCCAGCAGTTTCTTGCGAGATTATGGCTACACCTTC. Protein sequence: CASSFLRDYGYTF.

This clone was detected a few times. The chain uses TRBV28 and TRBJ1-2; 7 nucleotides align to TRBD1. With V trimmed by 3 bases and J by 1 base, 5 bases remained unmatched. Germline V gene sequence: CDR1 MDHEN, CDR2 SYDVKM. The CDR3 has 15 residues. CDR3 bases: TGTGCCAGCAGTTTCATGACAGGGTTTAACTATGGCTACACCTTC. This translates into CASSFMTGFNYGYTF.

The chain combines TRBV12-3 or TRBV12-4 with TRBJ1-1, with a tentative D call TRBD1 (6 bases). This CDR3 comprises 13 residues. The CDR3 protein is CAAGEGEKTEAFF. The CDR3 DNA sequence: TGTGCGGCGGGCGAGGGGGAAAAGACTGAAGCTTTCTTT.

DNA for the CDR3: TGTGCCAGCAGCCCAAATACAGGGATGAACACTGAAGCTTTCTTT. This gives the protein CASSPNTGMNTEAFF. The rearrangement uses TRBV7-6 and TRBJ1-1, with D possibly matching TRBD1 (6 bases). CDR1 is SGHVS, CDR2 FNYEAQ, per germline. Trimming cost V 5 bases and J 0 bases, with 13 bases left between them. There are 15 residues in the CDR3.

This clone was seen a few times. Additional DNA sequences in this sample encode the identical CDR3. The rearrangement uses TRBV5-5 and TRBJ1-1, with D unclear. Germline assignment: CDR1 SGHKS and CDR2 YYEKEE (reference sequence). Deletions cut 1 base from V and 6 bases from J, with 4 bases between. This CDR3 has 11 amino acids. DNA for the CDR3: TGTGCCAGCAGCTTGCCTTCTGAAGCTTTCTTT. Amino acid sequence: CASSLPSEAFF. Using reference TRBV5-5 and TRBJ1-1 for the parts outside the CDR3, the full variable domain is DAGVTQSPTHLIKTRGQQVTLRCSPISGHKSVSWYQQVLGQGPQFIFQYYEKEERGRGNFPDRFSARQFPNYSSELNVNALLLGDSALYLCASSLPSEAFFGQGTRLTVV.

V and J are TRBV5-1 and TRBJ2-3, with 7 bases fitting TRBD1. The germline V gene encodes CDR1 SGHRS and CDR2 YFSETQ. This CDR3 has 14 amino acids. V dropped 3 bases and J dropped 7; count of bases not matched to a gene: 8. CDR3 nucleotides: TGCGCCAGCAGCTCAGGACAGGCCCCAAATACGCAGTATTTT. Translating it yields CASSSGQAPNTQYF.

As DNA, the CDR3 is TGCAGTCCGAGGGGGGGGACCCAGTACTTC. Translation: CSPRGGTQYF. The rearrangement links TRBV20-1 to TRBJ2-5; D is possibly TRBD2 (7 bases). CDR1 and CDR2 (germline): DFQATT, SNEGSKA (reference sequence). V was trimmed by 8 bases and J by 7 bases, leaving 11 bases between them. The CDR3 length is 10 residues.